The 4 T cell receptor beta chains below all came from one sample that was sequenced in a study of blood T cell repertoires in COVID-19. Profiling relied on immunoSEQ multiplex PCR, and the TCRdb table lists in-frame clones only, not all of them. The sample includes approximately 97,000 clones, 75% to 90% of them seen just once. The specimen sequenced was peripheral blood. The receptors shown here come from a woman in her forties or fifties with COVID-19, enrolled during active disease.

The rearrangement joins TRBV2 to TRBJ2-1; TRBD1 is a possible D gene (6 bases). The CDR3 extends over 12 amino acids. Germline CDR1 reads SNHLY; CDR2 reads FYNNEI. Trimming removed 5 bases from V and 6 bases from J, with 8 bases in between. The CDR3 here is CASSTGINEQFF. The CDR3 nucleotides read TGTGCCAGCAGTACAGGGATCAATGAGCAGTTCTTC.

The gene calls are TRBV25-1 and TRBJ1-4; 8 nucleotides align to TRBD1. Germline trimming cut 4 bases from V and 7 bases from J; bases unmatched to any gene: 8. This CDR3 comprises 15 residues. CDR1 MGHDK and CDR2 SYGVNS come from the germline V gene. CDR3 nucleotides: TGTGCCAGCAGTGTATCAGGGGGCAGGAGTGAAAAACTGTTTTTT. Translation gives CASSVSGGRSEKLFF.

This rearrangement joins TRBV30 to TRBJ1-1, with no clear D. The CDR3 consists of 15 residues. The germline gives CDR1 GTSNPN, CDR2 SVGIG (reference sequence). V shed 2 bases and J shed 0 bases, with 13 bases lying between them. The CDR3 spells CAWSLTWPLNTEAFF. For the CDR3, the DNA is TGTGCCTGGAGTCTGACATGGCCCCTGAACACTGAAGCTTTCTTT.

The chain joins TRBV27 to TRBJ2-7; TRBD1 matches 8 bases. Trimming took 4 bases from V and 2 from J; bases not matched to a gene: 4. The V gene's germline CDR1 is MNHEY and CDR2 SMNVEV (reference sequence). CDR3 length equals 14 residues. Here the CDR3 reads CASSYSGGPYEQYF. The CDR3 DNA sequence: TGTGCCAGCAGTTATTCAGGGGGCCCCTACGAGCAGTACTTC.